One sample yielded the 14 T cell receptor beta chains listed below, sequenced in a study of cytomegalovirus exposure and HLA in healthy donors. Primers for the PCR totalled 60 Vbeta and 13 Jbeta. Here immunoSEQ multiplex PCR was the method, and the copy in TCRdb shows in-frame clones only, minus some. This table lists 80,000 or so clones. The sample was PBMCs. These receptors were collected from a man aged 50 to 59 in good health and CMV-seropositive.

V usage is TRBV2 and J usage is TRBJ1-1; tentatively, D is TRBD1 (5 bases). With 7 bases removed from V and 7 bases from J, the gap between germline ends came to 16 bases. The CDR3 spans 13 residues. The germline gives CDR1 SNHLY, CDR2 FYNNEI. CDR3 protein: CASTLGRGDEAFF. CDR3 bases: TGTGCCAGCACTCTAGGACGGGGGGATGAAGCTTTCTTT.

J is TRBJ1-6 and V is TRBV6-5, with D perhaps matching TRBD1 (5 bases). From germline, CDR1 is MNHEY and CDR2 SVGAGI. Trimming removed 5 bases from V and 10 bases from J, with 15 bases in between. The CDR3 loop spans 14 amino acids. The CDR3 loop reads CASSPGRRESPLHF. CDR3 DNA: TGTGCCAGCAGTCCAGGGAGGAGGGAATCACCCCTCCACTTT.

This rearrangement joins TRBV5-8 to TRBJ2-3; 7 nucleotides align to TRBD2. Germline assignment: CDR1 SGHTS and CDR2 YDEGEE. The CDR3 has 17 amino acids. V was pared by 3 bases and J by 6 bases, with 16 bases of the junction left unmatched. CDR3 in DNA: TGTGCCAGCAGCTGGCCGTGGGGGAGCGGGGATTTGGATACGCAGTATTTT. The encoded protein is CASSWPWGSGDLDTQYF.

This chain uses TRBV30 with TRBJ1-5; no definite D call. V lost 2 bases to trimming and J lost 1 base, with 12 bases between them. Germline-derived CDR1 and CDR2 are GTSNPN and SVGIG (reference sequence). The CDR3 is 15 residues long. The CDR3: CAWSKDLVSNQPQHF. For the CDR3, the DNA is TGTGCCTGGAGTAAGGACTTAGTGAGCAATCAGCCCCAGCATTTT.

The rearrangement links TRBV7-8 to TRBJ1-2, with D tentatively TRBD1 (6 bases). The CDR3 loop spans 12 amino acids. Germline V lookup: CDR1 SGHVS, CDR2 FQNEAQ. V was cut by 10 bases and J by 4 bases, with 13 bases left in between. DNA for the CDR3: TGTGCCACTTCAGGGGTAACCTATGGCTACACCTTC. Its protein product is CATSGVTYGYTF.

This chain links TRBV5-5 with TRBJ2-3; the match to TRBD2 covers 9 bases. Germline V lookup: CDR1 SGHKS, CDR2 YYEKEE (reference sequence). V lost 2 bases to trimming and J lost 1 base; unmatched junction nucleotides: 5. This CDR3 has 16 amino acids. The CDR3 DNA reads TGTGCCAGCAGCTTCCCTATAGCGGGGGGCACAGATACGCAGTATTTT. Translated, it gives CASSFPIAGGTDTQYF.

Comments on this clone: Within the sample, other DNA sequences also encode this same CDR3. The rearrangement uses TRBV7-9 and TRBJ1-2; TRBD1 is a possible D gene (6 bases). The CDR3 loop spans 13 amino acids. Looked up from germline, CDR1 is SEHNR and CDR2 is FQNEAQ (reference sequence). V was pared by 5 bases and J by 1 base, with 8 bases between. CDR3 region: CASSGQLNYGYTF. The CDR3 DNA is TGTGCCAGCAGCGGACAGCTTAACTATGGCTACACCTTC.

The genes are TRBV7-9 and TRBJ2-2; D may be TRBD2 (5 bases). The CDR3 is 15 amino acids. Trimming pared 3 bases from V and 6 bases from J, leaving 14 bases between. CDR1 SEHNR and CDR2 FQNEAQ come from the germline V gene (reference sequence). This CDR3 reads CASSFGGLSAGELFF. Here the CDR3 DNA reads TGTGCCAGCAGCTTTGGAGGATTGTCCGCCGGGGAGCTGTTTTTT.

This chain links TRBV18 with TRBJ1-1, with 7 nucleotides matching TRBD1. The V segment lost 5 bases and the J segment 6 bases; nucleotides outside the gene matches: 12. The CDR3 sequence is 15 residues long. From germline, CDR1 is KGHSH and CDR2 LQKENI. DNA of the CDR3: TGTGCCAGCTCAATAACCGGGACAGCGTTACCTGAAGCTTTCTTT. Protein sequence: CASSITGTALPEAFF.

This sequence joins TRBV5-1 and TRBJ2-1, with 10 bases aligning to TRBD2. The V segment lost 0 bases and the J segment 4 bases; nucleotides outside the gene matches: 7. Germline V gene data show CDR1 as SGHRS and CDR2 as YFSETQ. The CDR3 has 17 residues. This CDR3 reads CASSLAPLAGRYNEQFF. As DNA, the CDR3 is TGCGCCAGCAGCTTGGCCCCACTAGCGGGAAGATACAATGAGCAGTTCTTC.

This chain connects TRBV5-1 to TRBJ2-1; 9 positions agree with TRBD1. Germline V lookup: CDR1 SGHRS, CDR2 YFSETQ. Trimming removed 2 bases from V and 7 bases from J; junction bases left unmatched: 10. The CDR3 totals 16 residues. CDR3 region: CASSLKWGQGRNEQFF. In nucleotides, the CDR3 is TGCGCCAGCAGCTTAAAGTGGGGACAGGGAAGGAATGAGCAGTTCTTC.

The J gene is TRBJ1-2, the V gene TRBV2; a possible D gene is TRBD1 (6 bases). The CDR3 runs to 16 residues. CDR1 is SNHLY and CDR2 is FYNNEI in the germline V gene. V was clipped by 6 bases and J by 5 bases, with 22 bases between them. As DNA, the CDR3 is TGTGCCAGCAGGAGCAGACAGGCGGCCCTTTATTATGGCTACACCTTC. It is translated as CASRSRQAALYYGYTF. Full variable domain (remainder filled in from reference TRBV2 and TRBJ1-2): EPEVTQTPSHQVTQMGQEVILRCVPISNHLYFYWYRQILGQKVEFLVSFYNNEISEKSEIFDDQFSVERPDGSNFTLKIRSTKLEDSAMYFCASRSRQAALYYGYTFGSGTRLTVV.

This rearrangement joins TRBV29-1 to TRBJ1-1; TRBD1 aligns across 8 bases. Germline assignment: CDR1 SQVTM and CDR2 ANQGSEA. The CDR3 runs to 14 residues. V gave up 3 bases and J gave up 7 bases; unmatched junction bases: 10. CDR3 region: CSVESSTGTGEAFF. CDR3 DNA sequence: TGCAGCGTTGAGAGCTCGACAGGGACAGGTGAAGCTTTCTTT.

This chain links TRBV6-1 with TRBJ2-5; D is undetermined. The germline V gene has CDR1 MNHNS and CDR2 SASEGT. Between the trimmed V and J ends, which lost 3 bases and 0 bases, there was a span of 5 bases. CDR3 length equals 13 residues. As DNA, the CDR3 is TGTGCCAGCAGTGAGCACAACCAAGAGACCCAGTACTTC. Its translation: CASSEHNQETQYF.